This T cell receptor (beta chain) was found in a study of shared clonotypes between healthy human individuals. Study as a whole: Participating donors consisted of a couple of women and a few men aged 18 to 49. General study points: Clonotype sharing across donors was expected to vary with sequencing depth. Enrolling few donors narrowed the genetic and exposure-history diversity that was represented.

Concerning this clone: Its antigen remains unknown.

The test was conducted at deep level. Method: immunoSEQ multiplex PCR; TCRdb's copy keeps in-frame clones and lacks some. The data show about 460,000 clones, approximately 71% seen once. Germline-derived CDR1 and CDR2 are MDHEN and SYDVKM. Losses at the gene ends were 5 bases for V and 4 bases for J; bases not matched to a gene: 1. This CDR3 spans 13 amino acids. The clonotype originates from a woman in her thirties or forties in good health. Some clones in this sample may be carry-over from other donors' samples. Specimen: PBMCs. The chain is built from TRBV28 and TRBJ1-1, with TRBD1 matching 10 bases. CDR3 in amino acids: CASSRDRGTEAFF. CDR3 DNA sequence: TGTGCCAGCAGTCGGGACAGGGGCACTGAAGCTTTCTTT.